The 20 T cell receptor beta chains in this list originate from one sample, sequenced in a study of blood T cell repertoires in COVID-19. This table comes from immunoSEQ multiplex PCR, and its TCRdb copy is limited to in-frame clones, with some not included. The sample consists of 30,000 to 35,000 clones, 80% to 90% of them appearing once. The sample taken for sequencing was peripheral blood. These receptors were collected from an elderly man with acute or convalescent COVID-19.

CDR3 loop: CASSYSRIRGEPQHF. In nucleotides, the CDR3 is TGTGCCAGCAGTTATAGTCGGATTCGGGGGGAGCCCCAGCATTTT. The chain links TRBV6-2 or TRBV6-3 to TRBJ1-5; D is perhaps TRBD1 (5 bases). The CDR3 length is 15 residues. The germline V gene has CDR1 MNHEY and CDR2 SVGEGT. Deletions cut 3 bases from V and 8 bases from J, with 17 bases between.

This clone was picked up one time. This chain links TRBV27 with TRBJ2-2; D not resolved. The CDR3 totals 18 residues. Germline V gene lookup returns CDR1 MNHEY and CDR2 SMNVEV (reference sequence). V lost 3 bases and J lost 4, with 21 bases in between. Here the CDR3 reads CASSFIQRIVSCTGELFF. The CDR3, as DNA: TGTGCCAGCAGTTTTATCCAACGTATAGTCTCGTGCACCGGGGAGCTGTTTTTT.

The V call is TRBV6-5, the J call TRBJ2-2; 7 nucleotides align to TRBD1. Losses at the gene ends were 6 bases for V and 8 bases for J; bases not matched to a gene: 12. The CDR3 sequence is 15 residues long. The germline V gene encodes CDR1 MNHEY and CDR2 SVGAGI. The CDR3 DNA reads TGTGCCAGCAGACGAACCACGACAGGGTCTGGGGAGCTGTTTTTT. Translating it yields CASRRTTTGSGELFF.

The chain has TRBV15 and TRBJ1-1, with D uncertain. V was clipped by 1 base and J by 0 bases, with 12 bases between them. CDR1 LNHNV and CDR2 YYDKDF come from the germline V gene (reference sequence). The CDR3 loop spans 16 amino acids. The CDR3 is CATSRGRTKMNTEAFF. In nucleotides, the CDR3 is TGTGCCACCAGCAGAGGTCGTACAAAGATGAACACTGAAGCTTTCTTT. The entire variable domain, with the rest obtained from reference TRBV15 and TRBJ1-1, is as follows: DAMVIQNPRYQVTQFGKPVTLSCSQTLNHNVMYWYQQKSSQAPKLLFHYYDKDFNNEADTPDNFQSRRPNTSFCFLDIRSPGLGDTAMYLCATSRGRTKMNTEAFFGQGTRLTVV.

This clone appeared a single time. The V gene is TRBV6-5, the J gene TRBJ1-6; tentatively, D is TRBD1 (5 bases). Germline V gene data show CDR1 as MNHEY and CDR2 as SVGAGI. The CDR3 loop spans 15 amino acids. V was cut by 11 bases and J by 8 bases, with 22 bases left in between. The CDR3 region has the DNA TGTGCCGCTCAGGCCCAGCCAGGGCCATATTCACCCCTCCACTTT. Translated, it gives CAAQAQPGPYSPLHF.

This clone was detected a few times. This chain joins TRBV7-9 and TRBJ2-7; D gene uncertain. Trimming stripped 5 bases from V and 3 bases from J, with 17 bases between. Germline lookup yields CDR1 SEHNR and CDR2 FQNEAQ (reference sequence). The CDR3 runs 15 residues. This CDR3 is CASSPPTLGGYEQYF. The DNA of the CDR3 is TGTGCCAGCAGCCCGCCGACCCTCGGCGGCTACGAGCAGTACTTC. Full variable domain (rest looked up from reference TRBV7-9 and TRBJ2-7): DTGVSQNPRHKITKRGQNVTFRCDPISEHNRLYWYRQTLGQGPEFLTYFQNEAQLEKSRLLSDRFSAERPKGSFSTLEIQRTEQGDSAMYLCASSPPTLGGYEQYFGPGTRLTVT.

The chain couples TRBV18 to TRBJ1-5, with D possibly matching TRBD1 (5 bases). The length of the CDR3 is 12 residues. The germline V gene encodes CDR1 KGHSH and CDR2 LQKENI. Trimming stripped 2 bases from V and 9 bases from J, with 8 bases between. The CDR3 protein is CASSPGGGPQHF. The CDR3 DNA sequence: TGTGCCAGCTCACCAGGGGGAGGGCCCCAGCATTTT.

V and J are TRBV18 and TRBJ1-5; D is unclear. The V gene lost 0 bases and the J gene lost 0 bases, with 3 bases spanning the gap. This CDR3 is 14 amino acids long. CDR1 is KGHSH, CDR2 LQKENI, per germline. CDR3 loop: CASSPPYSNQPQHF. Written as DNA, the CDR3 is TGTGCCAGCTCACCACCGTATAGCAATCAGCCCCAGCATTTT.

The chain employs TRBV7-8 and TRBJ2-2; 14 nucleotides align to TRBD2. CDR1 is SGHVS, CDR2 FQNEAQ, per germline. V trimming: 8 bases; J trimming: 4 bases; junction bases outside the gene matches: 6. This CDR3 region has 16 residues. CDR3 sequence: CASGTGLAGGTGELFF. As DNA, the CDR3 is TGTGCCAGCGGCACCGGACTAGCGGGAGGCACCGGGGAGCTGTTTTTT.

The chain employs TRBV30 and TRBJ2-7; 7 positions match TRBD1. Germline CDR1 GTSNPN, CDR2 SVGIG (reference sequence). The CDR3 covers 12 residues. V trimming: 0 bases; J trimming: 7 bases; junction bases outside the gene matches: 3. The CDR3 DNA is TGTGCCTGGAGTGTTGCAGGGGGTGAGCAGTACTTC. It is translated as CAWSVAGGEQYF.

The V gene is TRBV2, the J gene TRBJ2-4; tentatively, D is TRBD1 (5 bases). CDR1 is SNHLY, CDR2 FYNNEI, per germline. The CDR3 has 17 residues. Trimming took 0 bases from V and 2 from J, leaving 14 bases between them. The CDR3 sequence: CASSEALLRQPKNIQYF. In DNA, the CDR3 is TGTGCCAGCAGTGAAGCTTTGTTAAGACAGCCCAAAAACATTCAGTACTTC.

The chain couples TRBV11-2 to TRBJ2-1; D may be TRBD1 (6 bases). The ends were cut back, 4 bases at V and 5 bases at J, with 12 bases in the middle. CDR1 is SGHAT and CDR2 is FQNNGV in the germline V gene. CDR3 length: 14 residues. CDR3 region: CASSSSRGHNEQFF. CDR3 sequence (DNA): TGTGCCAGCAGCTCCAGCAGGGGCCACAATGAGCAGTTCTTC.

The chain combines TRBV5-1 with TRBJ2-1; TRBD2 matches 8 bases. Germline trimming cut 0 bases from V and 3 bases from J; bases unmatched to any gene: 2. Germline V gene sequence: CDR1 SGHRS, CDR2 YFSETQ. This CDR3 region has 15 residues. The CDR3 sequence: CASSLELADYNEQFF. CDR3 in DNA: TGCGCCAGCAGCTTGGAACTAGCGGACTACAATGAGCAGTTCTTC.

V is TRBV18 and J is TRBJ2-3, with 11 bases lining up with TRBD2. The germline V gene has CDR1 KGHSH and CDR2 LQKENI. V shed 0 bases, J shed 6 bases, and the junction held 8 bases outside the gene matches. The CDR3 is 17 amino acids. The chain's CDR3 is CASSPPLLAGGRDTQYF. The CDR3 nucleotides are TGTGCCAGCTCACCACCGCTTTTAGCGGGAGGGCGGGATACGCAGTATTTT.

The chain links TRBV9 to TRBJ2-5; D gene ambiguous. Germline values: CDR1 SGDLS, CDR2 YYNGEE. V shed 0 bases and J shed 1 base, with 4 bases lying between them. The CDR3 loop spans 13 amino acids. The CDR3: CASSVGVQETQYF. The CDR3, as DNA: TGTGCCAGCAGCGTAGGAGTCCAAGAGACCCAGTACTTC.

CDR3 in DNA: TGTGCCAGCAGCGGCCCGGGACAGGGGGTTGGTGAAGCTTTCTTT. Translated, it gives CASSGPGQGVGEAFF. The rearrangement uses TRBV2 and TRBJ1-1; TRBD1 aligns across 11 bases. With 6 bases clipped from V and 7 bases from J, the junction kept 10 bases outside the gene matches. This CDR3 has 15 amino acids. Germline-derived CDR1 and CDR2 are SNHLY and FYNNEI.

The rearrangement joins TRBV5-5 to TRBJ2-5, with 9 nucleotides matching TRBD2. From germline, CDR1 is SGHKS and CDR2 YYEKEE (reference sequence). The CDR3 runs 15 residues. V trimming: 2 bases; J trimming: 1 base; junction bases outside the gene matches: 3. CDR3 sequence: CASSFSGSSQETQYF. Written as DNA, the CDR3 is TGTGCCAGCAGCTTTAGCGGGAGTTCCCAAGAGACCCAGTACTTC.

The chain links TRBV19 to TRBJ1-1; D not certain. Germline V gives CDR1 LNHDA, CDR2 SQIVND (reference sequence). The CDR3 has 13 amino acids. With 4 bases removed from V and 2 bases from J, the gap between germline ends came to 8 bases. The CDR3 bases are TGTGCCAGTAGTACCCCACTCAACACTGAAGCTTTCTTT. It is translated as CASSTPLNTEAFF.

The V and J genes are TRBV10-3 and TRBJ1-6; D is unresolved. V lost 10 bases to trimming and J lost 10 bases, with 17 bases between them. Germline-derived CDR1 and CDR2 are ENHRY and SYGVKD. The CDR3 contains 13 residues. CDR3 region: CATTGDWESPLHF. The CDR3 DNA sequence: TGTGCCACCACGGGAGACTGGGAATCACCCCTCCACTTT.

The chain links TRBV2 to TRBJ1-1, with 12 bases that match TRBD1. V trimming: 4 bases; J trimming: 1 base; junction bases outside the gene matches: 7. Germline CDR1 reads SNHLY; CDR2 reads FYNNEI. The CDR3 is made up of 17 amino acids. DNA of the CDR3: TGTGCCAGCAGTGTGATGGGGACAGGGGGCGCGAACACTGAAGCTTTCTTT. It specifies CASSVMGTGGANTEAFF.